The 21 T cell receptor beta chains presented below share a single source sample, sequenced in a study of neoadjuvant anti-PD-1 for oral cavity cancer. Time point reported: after neoadjuvant nivolumab, at surgical resection. Sequencing used immunoSEQ multiplex PCR; TCRdb keeps in-frame clones, though not all of them. The table records over 11,000 clones, roughly four fifths of them present only once. The starting material was PBMCs, obtained after nivolumab (anti-PD-1) treatment. These receptors all stem from a person between 40 and 79 years old with oral cavity squamous cell carcinoma.

J is TRBJ2-1 and V is TRBV5-6, with D possibly matching TRBD1 (5 bases). This CDR3 has 14 amino acids. Germline V CDR1 and CDR2: SGHDT, YYEEEE. V was pared by 4 bases and J by 0 bases, with 8 bases between. DNA for the CDR3: TGTGCCAGCAGCCAGGGCAGCTCCTACAATGAGCAGTTCTTC. This codes for CASSQGSSYNEQFF.

The chain combines TRBV19 with TRBJ1-5; D unclear. Trimming pared 0 bases from V and 4 bases from J, leaving 10 bases between. This CDR3 has 15 amino acids. Germline CDR1 LNHDA, CDR2 SQIVND (reference sequence). In DNA form, the CDR3 reads TGTGCCAGTAGTATAGAGGTTTATCGGAATCAGCCCCAGCATTTT. It specifies CASSIEVYRNQPQHF.

CDR3 DNA: TGTGCCAGCAGTGAAGCTAGTTGGAATGAGCAGTTCTTC. Translation gives CASSEASWNEQFF. The rearrangement links TRBV27 to TRBJ2-1; D is uncertain. The CDR3 extends over 13 amino acids. Trimming removed 5 bases at V and 7 bases at J, with 12 bases between. Germline CDR1 is MNHEY and CDR2 is SMNVEV (reference sequence).

This clone was detected only once. The chain carries TRBV11-2 and TRBJ2-7; D unresolved. Trimming left V 7 bases short and J 3 bases short, with 10 bases between. Per the germline V gene, CDR1 is SGHAT and CDR2 is FQNNGV. This CDR3 spans 12 amino acids. In nucleotides, the CDR3 is TGTGCCAGCAAATTCTGGGGCTACGAGCAGTACTTC. This sequence encodes CASKFWGYEQYF.

The genes are TRBV7-9 and TRBJ2-4; D gene unclear. This CDR3 contains 16 residues. Germline CDR1 SEHNR, CDR2 FQNEAQ (reference sequence). Trimming took 4 bases from V and 0 from J, leaving 13 bases between them. CDR3: CASSSNPGLAKNIQYF. The DNA of the CDR3 is TGTGCCAGCAGCTCAAACCCTGGTCTAGCCAAAAACATTCAGTACTTC.

The rearrangement joins TRBV30 to TRBJ2-7; 7 bases align to TRBD2. J was trimmed by 1 base and V by 1 base; bases with no gene match: 4. The germline V gene has CDR1 GTSNPN and CDR2 SVGIG (reference sequence). CDR3 size: 14 residues. The CDR3 loop is CAWSAERGSYEQYF. Written as DNA, the CDR3 is TGTGCCTGGAGTGCCGAGCGGGGTTCCTACGAGCAGTACTTC.

This clone was observed a single time. The DNA of the CDR3 is TGTGCCAGCACACGAACAACGGTTAGCAATCAGCCCCAGCATTTT. As protein: CASTRTTVSNQPQHF. The chain has TRBV28 and TRBJ1-5, with unresolved D. The germline V and J ends were trimmed by 7 bases and 0 bases, with 13 bases remaining between them. Per germline, CDR1 MDHEN and CDR2 SYDVKM. The CDR3 covers 15 residues.

V is TRBV7-2 and J is TRBJ2-7; 9 positions match TRBD2. This CDR3 spans 16 amino acids. The germline V gene encodes CDR1 SGHTA and CDR2 FQGNSA. V shed 3 bases and J 7 bases; nucleotides not matched to a gene: 13. The CDR3 spells CASSFPFGGRAREQYF. For the CDR3, the DNA is TGTGCCAGCAGCTTCCCCTTTGGCGGGAGGGCCAGGGAGCAGTACTTC.

The V call is TRBV4-1, the J call TRBJ2-2; D is perhaps TRBD2 (6 bases). V lost 1 base to trimming and J lost 6 bases, with 21 bases between them. The CDR3 sequence is 18 residues long. The germline CDR1 and CDR2 sequences are MGHRA and YSYEKL. Here the CDR3 DNA reads TGCGCCAGCAGCCAAGGGAAGTTGTCGGGAGTCGTCCCCGGGGAGCTGTTTTTT. Its protein product is CASSQGKLSGVVPGELFF.

This clone was detected only once. The chain carries TRBV30 and TRBJ2-5, with TRBD2 matching over 12 bases. Per the germline V gene, CDR1 is GTSNPN and CDR2 is SVGIG (reference sequence). Trimming took 2 bases from V and 4 from J; bases not matched to a gene: 8. This CDR3 contains 16 residues. The CDR3 loop is CAWSTGLAGRGETQYF. The CDR3 bases are TGTGCCTGGAGTACCGGACTAGCGGGAAGGGGAGAGACCCAGTACTTC.

This clone turned up a few times. V and J are TRBV30 and TRBJ1-2, with unresolved D. Germline V lookup: CDR1 GTSNPN, CDR2 SVGIG (reference sequence). There are 12 residues in the CDR3. V lost 1 base to trimming and J lost 7 bases, with 10 bases between them. The CDR3 bases are TGTGCCTGGAGTGCGGCGGTGGGTGGCTACACCTTC. Translating gives CAWSAAVGGYTF.

The CDR3: CAISVLYQETQYF. The CDR3 bases are TGTGCCATCAGTGTTCTGTACCAAGAGACCCAGTACTTC. The chain couples TRBV10-3 to TRBJ2-5; no definite D call. Germline lookup yields CDR1 ENHRY and CDR2 SYGVKD. This CDR3 has 13 residues. Trimming took 4 bases from V and 0 from J, leaving 6 bases between them.

This clone came up a few times. This chain joins TRBV5-4 and TRBJ2-7; D might be TRBD1 or TRBD2, each matching 5 bases. The CDR3 is 14 residues long. V dropped 4 bases and J dropped 6 bases, with 17 bases sitting between them. CDR1 and CDR2 from the germline V gene are SGHNT and YYREEE (reference sequence). The DNA of the CDR3 is TGTGCCAGCAGCCCAGGGACGCTGAGGCCCGAGCAGTACTTC. As protein: CASSPGTLRPEQYF.

The chain links TRBV7-8 to TRBJ1-5, with D tentatively TRBD1 (5 bases). CDR1 and CDR2 from the germline V gene are SGHVS and FQNEAQ. There are 15 residues in the CDR3. V was shortened by 6 bases and J by 0 bases, with 12 bases between the two germline ends. This CDR3 is CASRADSYSNQPQHF. CDR3 DNA: TGTGCCAGCAGGGCCGACAGTTATAGCAATCAGCCCCAGCATTTT.

The J gene is TRBJ2-2, the V gene TRBV27; 9 bases fit TRBD2. Per germline, CDR1 MNHEY and CDR2 SMNVEV (reference sequence). J gave up 4 bases and V 7 bases, and 4 bases lay outside the gene matches. CDR3 length: 14 amino acids. The CDR3 coding sequence is TGTGCCAGCACCTTAGCGGGAGTCACCGGGGAGCTGTTTTTT. It translates to CASTLAGVTGELFF.

The chain has TRBV2 and TRBJ2-7; D is uncertain. From germline, CDR1 is SNHLY and CDR2 FYNNEI. This CDR3 has 13 residues. The V gene lost 7 bases and the J gene lost 0 bases, with 10 bases spanning the gap. CDR3 in amino acids: CASMEGHSYEQYF. In DNA, the CDR3 is TGTGCCAGCATGGAAGGTCACTCCTACGAGCAGTACTTC.

The chain has TRBV7-7 and TRBJ2-1; D may be TRBD2 (6 bases). CDR1 is SSHAT, CDR2 FNYEAQ, per germline (reference sequence). The CDR3 runs to 16 residues. V was pared by 5 bases and J by 7 bases, with 21 bases between. The CDR3 coding sequence is TGTGCCAGCAGCGGACTATCCCCACCGTTGGGGAATGAGCAGTTCTTC. Its translation: CASSGLSPPLGNEQFF.

This clone was detected only once. The junction and the germline gene differ at one end; a read error may be behind it. The V and J genes are TRBV2 and TRBJ1-5, with D tentatively TRBD1 (5 bases). This CDR3 is 15 amino acids long. Germline-derived CDR1 and CDR2 are SNHLY and FYNNEI. The CDR3 coding sequence is TGTGCCAGCACTATGGACACTTATAGCAATCAGTCCCAGCATTTT. This gives the protein CASTMDTYSNQSQHF.

V usage is TRBV6-1 and J usage is TRBJ1-3; D gene uncertain. V dropped 0 bases and J dropped 0 bases, with 12 bases sitting between them. Per germline, CDR1 MNHNS and CDR2 SASEGT. This CDR3 spans 17 amino acids. The CDR3 coding sequence is TGTGCCAGCAGTGAAGCCATCGTCAGGACCTCTGGAAACACCATATATTTT. It encodes CASSEAIVRTSGNTIYF.

V is TRBV10-1 and J is TRBJ2-2; D is uncertain. The length of the CDR3 is 16 residues. Germline assignment: CDR1 WNHNN and CDR2 SYGVQD (reference sequence). Trimming stripped 4 bases from V and 0 bases from J, with 12 bases between. The CDR3 region is CASSVTSSSNTGELFF. DNA for the CDR3: TGCGCCAGCAGTGTGACCTCTTCATCGAACACCGGGGAGCTGTTTTTT.

The rearrangement joins TRBV5-5 to TRBJ2-2, with no clear D. Trimming pared 0 bases from V and 7 bases from J, leaving 7 bases between. The CDR3 runs to 13 residues. Germline CDR1 and CDR2: SGHKS and YYEKEE (reference sequence). CDR3 region: CASSLAPNGELFF. The DNA of the CDR3 is TGTGCCAGCAGCTTGGCCCCGAACGGGGAGCTGTTTTTT.